What follows are 30 T cell receptor beta chains derived from one specimen sequenced in a study of graft-versus-host responses after intestinal transplantation. Produced via immunoSEQ multiplex PCR; TCRdb's table is partial and in-frame only. Among fewer than 110,000 clones listed, approximately 93% were seen once. These receptors' targets are unknown. Specimen: unstimulated CD8+ T cells sorted from spleen or lymph node cells, collected before intestinal transplant. Source of these receptors: a human donor who received an intestinal transplant.

The gene calls are TRBV4-2 and TRBJ2-3; maybe TRBD2 (6 bases). V dropped 0 bases and J dropped 2 bases, with 12 bases sitting between them. Germline CDR1 reads LGHNA; CDR2 reads YNFKEQ. The CDR3 is 16 residues long. CDR3 bases: TGTGCCAGCAGCCAAGAATGGAGGGAATACACAGATACGCAGTATTTT. This translates into CASSQEWREYTDTQYF.

The rearrangement links TRBV5-8 to TRBJ1-4, with D uncertain. CDR3 length equals 15 residues. Germline CDR1 is SGHTS and CDR2 is YDEGEE. The V end was cut by 4 bases, the J end by 0 bases, with 10 bases between. The DNA of the CDR3 is TGTGCCAGCAGCACCGGAACTGCAACTAATGAAAAACTGTTTTTT. Its translation: CASSTGTATNEKLFF.

This rearrangement joins TRBV6-1 to TRBJ2-7; tentatively, D is TRBD1 or TRBD2 (5 bases each). Germline V gene data show CDR1 as MNHNS and CDR2 as SASEGT. The germline V and J ends were trimmed by 7 bases and 4 bases, with 17 bases remaining between them. This CDR3 has 14 residues. CDR3 sequence reads: CASTPGHSPYEQYF. CDR3 DNA: TGTGCCAGCACTCCGGGGCATTCCCCTTACGAGCAGTACTTC.

The chain employs TRBV5-6 and TRBJ2-5; D is ambiguous. This CDR3 has 12 amino acids. Between the trimmed V and J ends, which lost 4 bases and 0 bases, there was a span of 4 bases. In germline, CDR1 is SGHDT, CDR2 YYEEEE. The CDR3 nucleotides read TGTGCCAGCAGCGGGTACCAAGAGACCCAGTACTTC. It is translated as CASSGYQETQYF.

Here the CDR3 DNA reads TGCGCCAGCAGCAACCACGGCCAGGCGGGGGGACAGTACTTC. Translated, it gives CASSNHGQAGGQYF. The genes are TRBV5-1 and TRBJ2-4; 8 bases map to TRBD2. The length of the CDR3 is 14 residues. The J segment lost 13 bases and the V segment lost 4 bases, leaving 13 bases of the junction unmatched. The V gene's germline CDR1 is SGHRS and CDR2 YFSETQ.

V gene TRBV27 combines with J gene TRBJ1-4; 10 bases are shared with TRBD1. The junction had 5 bases not matched to a gene; V was cut back by 5 bases and J by 5 bases. This CDR3 comprises 15 residues. Germline CDR1 is MNHEY and CDR2 is SMNVEV (reference sequence). The CDR3: CASSLTGGGNEKLFF. The CDR3 DNA follows: TGTGCCAGCAGTCTGACAGGGGGCGGCAATGAAAAACTGTTTTTT.

The chain recombines TRBV7-9 with TRBJ1-2, with D tentatively TRBD1 (6 bases). Germline values: CDR1 SEHNR, CDR2 FQNEAQ (reference sequence). This CDR3 is 16 amino acids long. The V end was cut by 5 bases, the J end by 0 bases, with 16 bases between. The CDR3 DNA reads as TGTGCCAGCAGCCCTACTTACAGGGAAACTAACTATGGCTACACCTTC. Protein: CASSPTYRETNYGYTF.

J is TRBJ2-7 and V is TRBV6-5; 9 bases align to TRBD2. V dropped 6 bases and J dropped 2; count of bases not matched to a gene: 2. CDR1 and CDR2 (germline): MNHEY, SVGAGI. The CDR3 runs to 13 residues. Written as DNA, the CDR3 is TGTGCCAGCAGCGCGGGGGGGCCCTACGAGCAGTACTTC. The encoded protein is CASSAGGPYEQYF.

The chain employs TRBV4-1 and TRBJ2-7, with D possibly TRBD1 on 6 matching bases. Germline CDR1 is MGHRA and CDR2 is YSYEKL. V was shortened by 1 base and J by 6 bases, with 10 bases between the two germline ends. The CDR3 extends over 13 amino acids. CDR3 DNA: TGCGCCAGCAGCCAAGTACAGGGCGGCGAGCAGTACTTC. Its translation: CASSQVQGGEQYF.

The chain recombines TRBV6-5 with TRBJ2-1; no definite D call. V lost 5 bases, J lost 10 bases, and 12 bases lay in between. Germline CDR1 and CDR2: MNHEY and SVGAGI. This CDR3 spans 12 amino acids. DNA for the CDR3: TGTGCCAGCAGTCCCCGTGAGGCCGAGCAGTTCTTC. It encodes CASSPREAEQFF.

The rearrangement uses TRBV6-5 and TRBJ1-3; D is undetermined. Germline assignment: CDR1 MNHEY and CDR2 SVGAGI. V was trimmed by 2 bases and J by 0 bases, leaving 8 bases between them. CDR3 length: 15 amino acids. As DNA, the CDR3 is TGTGCCAGCAGTTACGCGGGCAGCTCTGGAAACACCATATATTTT. This gives the protein CASSYAGSSGNTIYF.

The chain recombines TRBV19 with TRBJ2-1, with 7 bases aligning to TRBD2. Germline V lookup: CDR1 LNHDA, CDR2 SQIVND (reference sequence). V trimming: 1 base; J trimming: 3 bases; junction bases outside the gene matches: 6. This CDR3 has 16 residues. The CDR3 DNA follows: TGTGCCAGTAGTATAGGACGGGGGGTCGTCTACAATGAGCAGTTCTTC. The encoded protein is CASSIGRGVVYNEQFF.

The chain is built from TRBV10-3 and TRBJ1-1; D gene unclear. This CDR3 comprises 11 residues. The germline CDR1 and CDR2 sequences are ENHRY and SYGVKD. Trimming removed 3 bases at V and 8 bases at J, with 7 bases between. CDR3 bases: TGTGCCATCAGTGATTCGCTGGAAGCTTTCTTT. Its protein is CAISDSLEAFF.

V is TRBV28 and J is TRBJ2-7; the D gene is possibly TRBD1 (8 bases). V gave up 1 base and J gave up 3 bases, with 16 bases separating them. This CDR3 has 16 amino acids. CDR1 is MDHEN and CDR2 is SYDVKM in the germline V gene. The CDR3 here is CASSLFGQGGSYEQYF. The CDR3 nucleotides read TGTGCCAGCAGTTTATTCGGACAGGGAGGGAGCTACGAGCAGTACTTC.

The CDR3, as DNA: TGTGCCAGCAAGGGTATTACAGATACGCAGTATTTT. Encoded protein: CASKGITDTQYF. The rearrangement links TRBV13 to TRBJ2-3; D gene uncertain. The CDR3 runs to 12 residues. With 7 bases removed from V and 3 bases from J, the gap between germline ends came to 8 bases. CDR1 and CDR2 (germline): PRHDT, FYEKMQ (reference sequence).

This chain links TRBV14 with TRBJ1-1; 12 bases agree with TRBD1. Germline V gene sequence: CDR1 SGHDN, CDR2 FVKESK. Losses at the gene ends were 6 bases for V and 1 base for J; bases not matched to a gene: 6. This CDR3 comprises 16 residues. The CDR3, as DNA: TGTGCCAGCAGTCCCCGGGACAGGGGGCCGAACACTGAAGCTTTCTTT. It specifies CASSPRDRGPNTEAFF.

The chain has TRBV5-6 and TRBJ2-7; D is ambiguous. CDR1 is SGHDT and CDR2 is YYEEEE in the germline V gene. This CDR3 comprises 11 residues. V lost 4 bases and J lost 3, with 5 bases in between. The CDR3 DNA sequence: TGTGCCAGCAGCGGCTACTACGAGCAGTACTTC. The encoded protein is CASSGYYEQYF.

The chain carries TRBV5-4 and TRBJ2-5, with D hard to call. The length of the CDR3 is 11 residues. Germline CDR1 is SGHNT and CDR2 is YYREEE (reference sequence). Between the trimmed V and J ends, which lost 2 bases and 2 bases, there was a span of 1 base. CDR3 sequence: CASSFQETQYF. For the CDR3, the DNA is TGTGCCAGCAGCTTTCAAGAGACCCAGTACTTC.

The chain joins TRBV5-8 to TRBJ2-5; 7 bases align to TRBD1. The J call may not be correct, given that the DNA end is closer to TRBJ2-7. CDR1 SGHTS and CDR2 YDEGEE come from the germline V gene. The CDR3 has 15 residues. The CDR3 DNA sequence: TGTGCCAGCAGCTTGGTTGGGCAGGGGGACTACGAGCAGTACTTC. As protein: CASSLVGQGDYEQYF.

This sequence joins TRBV5-1 and TRBJ1-4; no firm D call. Trimming removed 6 bases from V and 8 bases from J, with 20 bases in between. This CDR3 comprises 15 residues. Germline loops: CDR1 SGHRS, CDR2 YFSETQ. CDR3 DNA sequence: TGCGCCAGCACCCCCGGGGAGGGTGCTTGGGAAAAACTGTTTTTT. As protein: CASTPGEGAWEKLFF.

The chain combines TRBV5-1 with TRBJ2-3; D perhaps matches TRBD2 (5 bases). This CDR3 spans 14 amino acids. The germline CDR1 and CDR2 sequences are SGHRS and YFSETQ. Trimming removed 4 bases from V and 5 bases from J, with 14 bases in between. CDR3 bases: TGCGCCAGCAGCCCCCCCCATACTAGAGATACGCAGTATTTT. Its translation: CASSPPHTRDTQYF.

The chain uses TRBV19 and TRBJ2-7, with D possibly matching TRBD1 (5 bases). The V gene lost 2 bases and the J gene lost 0 bases, with 8 bases spanning the gap. This CDR3 has 14 amino acids. From germline, CDR1 is LNHDA and CDR2 SQIVND (reference sequence). This chain's CDR3 is CASSISGSSYEQYF. As DNA, the CDR3 is TGTGCCAGTAGTATATCAGGGTCCTCCTACGAGCAGTACTTC.

The V call is TRBV9, the J call TRBJ2-2, with D perhaps matching TRBD2 (6 bases). The CDR3 sequence is 16 residues long. The germline V and J ends were trimmed by 4 bases and 5 bases, with 18 bases remaining between them. Germline CDR1 SGDLS, CDR2 YYNGEE. The CDR3 DNA sequence: TGTGCCAGCAGCCCGAGACTAGTAATGGGGACCGGGGAGCTGTTTTTT. This encodes CASSPRLVMGTGELFF.

V usage is TRBV7-9 and J usage is TRBJ2-7, with D unclear. Germline CDR1 and CDR2: SEHNR and FQNEAQ (reference sequence). This CDR3 spans 11 amino acids. V gave up 6 bases and J gave up 1 base, with 4 bases separating them. The CDR3 protein is CASSNSYEQYF. The CDR3 coding sequence is TGTGCCAGCAGTAATTCCTACGAGCAGTACTTC.

The chain joins TRBV4-2 to TRBJ2-1, with a tentative D call TRBD2 (6 bases). Germline values: CDR1 LGHNA, CDR2 YNFKEQ. This CDR3 has 14 residues. Trimming removed 4 bases from V and 2 bases from J, with 9 bases in between. The DNA for the CDR3 is TGTGCCAGCAGCCCCCGGGGGACCTACAATGAGCAGTTCTTC. It translates to CASSPRGTYNEQFF.

The chain uses TRBV7-8 and TRBJ2-3; perhaps D is TRBD1 or TRBD2 (5 bases each). V was pared by 0 bases and J by 2 bases, with 12 bases between. The CDR3 runs to 16 residues. Germline assignment: CDR1 SGHVS and CDR2 FQNEAQ. CDR3 in DNA: TGTGCCAGCAGCTTAGCGCCGGGACCAACCACAGATACGCAGTATTTT. Protein sequence: CASSLAPGPTTDTQYF.

The V and J genes are TRBV11-2 and TRBJ2-6; D gene unclear. The CDR3 sequence is 15 residues long. With 3 bases removed from V and 2 bases from J, the gap between germline ends came to 8 bases. Germline-derived CDR1 and CDR2 are SGHAT and FQNNGV. The CDR3: CASSFPMAGANVLTF. For the CDR3, the DNA is TGTGCCAGCAGCTTTCCTATGGCTGGGGCCAACGTCCTGACTTTC.

In DNA, the CDR3 is TGTGCCAGCAGCGCGGGACAGGCCGACCAGAGGTACACCTTC. Its protein product is CASSAGQADQRYTF. The chain joins TRBV7-8 to TRBJ1-2; 8 bases are a match to TRBD1. V trimming: 5 bases; J trimming: 11 bases; junction bases outside the gene matches: 13. The V gene's germline CDR1 is SGHVS and CDR2 FQNEAQ. CDR3 length equals 14 residues.

V is TRBV5-5 and J is TRBJ1-1; D not certain. The V gene lost 1 base and the J gene lost 3 bases, with 7 bases spanning the gap. The CDR3 runs to 13 residues. Germline V gene data show CDR1 as SGHKS and CDR2 as YYEKEE (reference sequence). CDR3 loop: CASSLIGYTEAFF. CDR3 nucleotides: TGTGCCAGCAGCTTGATCGGATACACTGAAGCTTTCTTT.

In DNA, the CDR3 is TGTGCCAGCAGTTTACCCCAGGCCGGGGAGCTGTTTTTT. It is translated as CASSLPQAGELFF. The chain has TRBV27 and TRBJ2-2; no clear D. Germline CDR1 MNHEY, CDR2 SMNVEV (reference sequence). The CDR3 is 13 amino acids. V was clipped by 2 bases and J by 6 bases, with 7 bases between them.